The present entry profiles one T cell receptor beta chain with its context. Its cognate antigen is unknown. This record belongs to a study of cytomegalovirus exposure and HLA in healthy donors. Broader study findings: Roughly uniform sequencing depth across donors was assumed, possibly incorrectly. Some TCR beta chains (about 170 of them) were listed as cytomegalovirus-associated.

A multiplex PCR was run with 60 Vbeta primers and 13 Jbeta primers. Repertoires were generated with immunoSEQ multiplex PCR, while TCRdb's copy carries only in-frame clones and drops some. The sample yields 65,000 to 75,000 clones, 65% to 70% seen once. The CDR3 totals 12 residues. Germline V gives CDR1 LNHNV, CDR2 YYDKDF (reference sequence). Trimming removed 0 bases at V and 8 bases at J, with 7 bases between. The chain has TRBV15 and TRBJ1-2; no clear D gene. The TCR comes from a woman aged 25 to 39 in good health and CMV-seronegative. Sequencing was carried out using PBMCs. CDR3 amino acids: CATSRDEGGYTF. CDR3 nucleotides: TGTGCCACCAGCAGAGATGAGGGAGGCTACACCTTC.